This record concerns one T cell receptor (beta chain) sequence. Its specific antigen is unknown. No much larger clonotype is one base removed from it; base qualities were not supplied. TCRbeta CDR3 regions were amplified from genomic DNA by means of the immunoSEQ Assay, a bias-controlled multiplex PCR. Per the source publication's procedure: Nucleated cell counts per sample were estimated from amplification of reference gene primers within the assay. To quantify the absolute abundance of each unique TCRbeta CDR3 rearrangement, sequence reads were collapsed and filtered. For each sample, productive Simpson clonality was calculated as the square root of Simpson's diversity index over productive rearrangements. This is the immuneACCESS table as TCRdb keeps it, with only in-frame sequences that have V and J called. A part of the clones is gone; compared with another copy, unresolved V genes explain less than half, and the rest is unexplained. V and J calls and clone size are as listed in that table; D and trimming were resolved from the DNA. Across this sample there are about 140,000 clones, with more than 65% seen only once. The ten largest clones represent roughly 7.3% of the sample.

The record originates from a study of blood T cell repertoires in COVID-19 (dated by TCRdb to about 2020). Regarding the complete study: Collaborator samples came from the United States, Italy and Spain and covered acute and convalescent phases of COVID-19. Nearly every sample came with metadata listing a de-identified subject ID, COVID-19 status, age in years and sex. The samples were drawn from the first 160 participants of the ongoing ImmuneRACE study and from roughly 1,300 subjects provided by 6 global collaborators. Where HLA class I and class II types were available, the types were taken from metadata supplied by the sample provider, not from assay-based typing. The prospective study material was composed of cDNA or gDNA derived from T cells, B-cell-depleted T cells, or PBMCs. The dataset comprised deeply sampled blood TCRbeta repertoires from subjects exposed to, actively infected with, or recovered from COVID-19. A freely available public database, intended as a resource for researchers studying the immune response to SARS-CoV-2, is where the repertoires were released.

The germline V gene provides CDR1 KGHSH and CDR2 LQKENI. V is cut by 6 bases and J by 2 bases, and the space between the germline ends is 11 bases. From the cysteine up to the phenylalanine, the CDR3 has a length of 13 residues. Left in the record is the CDR3 DNA by itself, 39 bases read in frame from the first base. General study outcomes and caveats: How much clinical and demographic metadata was included differed by source and by participant, and the metadata was provided uncurated.

Whole blood was collected in K2EDTA tubes by collaborating institutions according to the institutions' own protocols. For TCRbeta analysis, collaborator samples were shipped as frozen whole blood, as isolated PBMCs, or as DNA extracted from either sample type. The receptor was isolated from a human donor in a cohort sampled during active COVID-19. Recombination joined TRBV18 with TRBJ2-7, with the D gene uncertain. Sequenced material: peripheral blood. CDR3 region: CASSTAQTYEQYF. The DNA reads TGTGCCAGCTCCACAGCACAGACCTACGAGCAGTACTTC.